This TCR beta chain was sequenced during a study of CD8+CD57+ T cells in acquired aplastic anemia. Study as a whole: Across the sorted CD4+ and CD8+ cells, DNA amounts averaged about 3.2 ug. General observations from the study: It was found that nearly 30 CD8+ CDR3 sequences were shared between patients and controls.

From germline, CDR1 is ENHRY and CDR2 SYGVKD. This CDR3 comprises 15 residues. Trimming at V came to 4 bases and at J to 4 bases, leaving 3 bases not matched to a gene. There are many counts of this clonotype. Its antigen is undetermined. Patients selected for sequencing had displayed CD8+CD57+ cell expansion by flow cytometry. Genomic DNA templated the TCR beta VDJ and CDR3 profiling. TCRdb re-derived calls from the reads in MiXCR, one entry per CDR3 protein. The sample records around 430,000 distinct CDR3 sequences, around 32% being singletons. Source material: sorted CD4+, CD8+, or CD8+CD57+ T cells (not recorded which) from PBMCs. The genes are TRBV10-3 and TRBJ2-1, with 11 bases lining up with TRBD2. This TCR came from a human donor with aplastic anemia. CDR3 nucleotide sequence: TGTGCCATCAGTGGCCTAGCGGGAGGATACAATGAGCAGTTCTTC. This gives the protein CAISGLAGGYNEQFF.